This T cell receptor beta chain is drawn from a study of cytomegalovirus exposure and HLA in healthy donors. As for the study in general: As released early, the data held roughly 85 million unique TCRs from HLA-typed donors. Overall study findings and caveats: The study designated 150 or so TCR beta chains cytomegalovirus-associated. As confirmed in vitro, three CMV-associated chains were specific for CMV antigens.

This clone was seen only a few times. Its antigen is not identified. With V trimmed by 4 bases and J by 0 bases, 8 bases remained unmatched. The CDR3 contains 17 residues. From germline, CDR1 is SGHRS and CDR2 YFSETQ. The PCR was carried out with 60 Vbeta primers and 13 Jbeta primers. Profiled with immunoSEQ multiplex PCR; TCRdb holds only in-frame clones, not every one. Of about 110,000 clones in the sample, more than 60% were seen once. The V call is TRBV5-1, the J call TRBJ1-1; 11 nucleotides agree with TRBD1. What was sequenced was PBMCs. The sequence came from a man in his fifties or sixties in good health and CMV-seronegative. The CDR3 DNA follows: TGCGCCAGCAGCCGTGGGACAGGGGGACGACTGAACACTGAAGCTTTCTTT. Translation gives CASSRGTGGRLNTEAFF.